This T cell receptor beta chain emerged from a study of human T cells and chemical hapten exposure. Study observations and caveats: Patch test score rose with PT1 expanded TCR count, significant at thresholds 8, 16 and 32, not 4. Alopecia affected the donors, so their immune response may differ from healthy people's. With regard to DPC sensitization, TCRs above 1 in 1000 frequency did not change.

Time point given: patch test 3, about 24 weeks after DPC sensitization. As to treatment: therapeutic diphenylcyclopropenone sensitization with weekly scalp DPC. Total RNA was isolated from whole blood that had not been fractionated. Concerning this clonotype itself: What it binds is unknown.

With 5 bases clipped from V and 6 bases from J, the junction kept 7 bases outside the gene matches. The CDR3 consists of 15 residues. CDR1 and CDR2 from the germline V gene are MNHNS and SASEGT. TCRdb re-analysed the RACE reads in MiXCR, keeping a single row per CDR3 protein. The sample yields 82,000 or so distinct CDR3 sequences, under 15% seen once. Sequencing was performed on whole blood, taken in connection with sensitization to the hapten diphenylcyclopropenone (DPC). The TCR comes from a woman aged 50 to 60 with alopecia areata. Some clones in this sample may be carry-over from other donors' samples. The chain links TRBV6-1 to TRBJ2-1; 10 bases are shared with TRBD2. In DNA, the CDR3 is TGTGCCAGCAGTCGTCTAGCGGGAGCCCCCAATGAGCAGTTCTTC. Amino acids: CASSRLAGAPNEQFF.